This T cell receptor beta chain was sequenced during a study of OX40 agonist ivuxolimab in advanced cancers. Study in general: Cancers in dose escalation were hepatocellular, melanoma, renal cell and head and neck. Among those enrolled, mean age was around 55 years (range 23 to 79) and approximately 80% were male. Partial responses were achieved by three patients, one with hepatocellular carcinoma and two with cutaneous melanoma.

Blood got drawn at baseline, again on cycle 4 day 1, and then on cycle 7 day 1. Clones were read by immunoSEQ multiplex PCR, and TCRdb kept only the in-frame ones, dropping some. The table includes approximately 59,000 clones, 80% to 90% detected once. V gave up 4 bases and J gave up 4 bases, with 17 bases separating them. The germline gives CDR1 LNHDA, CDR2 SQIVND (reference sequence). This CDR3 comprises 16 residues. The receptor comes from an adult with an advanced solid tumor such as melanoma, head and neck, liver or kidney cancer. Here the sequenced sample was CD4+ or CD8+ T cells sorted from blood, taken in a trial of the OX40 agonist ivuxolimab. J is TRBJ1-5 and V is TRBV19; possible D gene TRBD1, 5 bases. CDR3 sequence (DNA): TGTGCCAGTAGTACTCTGTGGGGGGTCCGGAATCAGCCCCAGCATTTT. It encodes CASSTLWGVRNQPQHF. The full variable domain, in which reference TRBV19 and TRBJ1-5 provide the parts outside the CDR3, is DGGITQSPKYLFRKEGQNVTLSCEQNLNHDAMYWYRQDPGQGLRLIYYSQIVNDFQKGDIAEGYSVSREKKESFPLTVTSAQKNPTAFYLCASSTLWGVRNQPQHFGDGTRLSIL.